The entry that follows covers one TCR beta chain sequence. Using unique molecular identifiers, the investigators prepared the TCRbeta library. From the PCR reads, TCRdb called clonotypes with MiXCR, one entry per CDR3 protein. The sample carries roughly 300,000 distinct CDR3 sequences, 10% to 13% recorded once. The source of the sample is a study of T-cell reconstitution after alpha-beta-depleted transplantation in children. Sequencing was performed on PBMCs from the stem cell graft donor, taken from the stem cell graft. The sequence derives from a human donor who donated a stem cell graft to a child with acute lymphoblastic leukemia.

CDR3: CSARDLTSRQGGTEAFF. The CDR3 nucleotides read TGCAGTGCTAGAGATTTAACATCGCGACAGGGGGGCACTGAAGCTTTCTTT. V gene TRBV20-1 combines with J gene TRBJ1-1; 9 nucleotides match TRBD1. This CDR3 spans 17 amino acids. CDR1 is DFQATT and CDR2 is SNEGSKA in the germline V gene (reference sequence). With 0 bases clipped from V and 4 bases from J, the junction kept 12 bases outside the gene matches.